Each of the 29 T cell receptor beta chains below was sequenced from the same sample in a study of blood T cell repertoires in COVID-19. Repertoires were generated with immunoSEQ multiplex PCR, while TCRdb's copy carries only in-frame clones and drops some. Of a few hundred thousand clones detected, around 86% appear once; the ten largest clones hold under 3.5%. The sample consisted of peripheral blood. The receptor set was obtained from a woman in her 30s with active or convalescent COVID-19.

This rearrangement joins TRBV5-1 to TRBJ2-2; D gene ambiguous. Per germline, CDR1 SGHRS and CDR2 YFSETQ. The V and J ends lost 2 bases and 3 bases respectively, with 8 bases between them. The CDR3 is made up of 14 amino acids. CDR3 coding DNA: TGCGCCAGCAGCTTTCTGCGAGACACCGGGGAGCTGTTTTTT. It is translated as CASSFLRDTGELFF.

The chain carries TRBV19 and TRBJ1-1, with D maybe TRBD1 (6 bases). From germline, CDR1 is LNHDA and CDR2 SQIVND (reference sequence). The CDR3 totals 12 residues. Trimming took off 5 bases at V and 5 bases at J, with 9 bases between the two ends. CDR3 DNA: TGTGCCAGTAGTGTTAGGGGGACTGAAGCTTTCTTT. Protein product: CASSVRGTEAFF.

The rearrangement uses TRBV7-3 and TRBJ1-1; TRBD1 aligns across 9 bases. Trimming removed 5 bases from V and 3 bases from J; junction bases left unmatched: 7. Germline V gene data show CDR1 as SGHTA and CDR2 as FQGTGA. The CDR3 length is 15 residues. Here the CDR3 DNA reads TGTGCCAGCAGCGCCAACAGGGGGCACGACACTGAAGCTTTCTTT. Protein product: CASSANRGHDTEAFF.

In this sample, this clone turned up a few times. The chain carries TRBV5-3 and TRBJ2-1, with 7 bases fitting TRBD1. TRBV5-3 belongs to the ORF category, with a function that is uncertain. V shed 4 bases, J shed 1 base, and the junction held 17 bases outside the gene matches. This CDR3 has 19 residues. The CDR3 DNA reads as TGTGCCAGAAGCAAGCGACGCTATACAGGGGTGAGGTCCTACAATGAGCAGTTCTTC. The encoded protein is CARSKRRYTGVRSYNEQFF.

The chain recombines TRBV6-5 with TRBJ1-6; 11 positions match TRBD1. The CDR3 has 16 residues. With V trimmed by 0 bases and J by 9 bases, 4 bases remained unmatched. Germline V gene sequence: CDR1 MNHEY, CDR2 SVGAGI. The CDR3 bases are TGTGCCAGCAGTTACTCGCTTGGGACAGGGGGTTCACCCCTCCACTTT. This encodes CASSYSLGTGGSPLHF.

This clone was found a few times. The V call is TRBV7-2, the J call TRBJ1-3; D is ambiguous. This CDR3 contains 14 residues. V was clipped by 1 base and J by 3 bases, with 7 bases between them. The V gene's germline CDR1 is SGHTA and CDR2 FQGNSA. The CDR3 nucleotides are TGTGCCAGCAGCTTAGGCAGTGATGGAAACACCATATATTTT. This translates into CASSLGSDGNTIYF.

The chain couples TRBV24-1 to TRBJ2-3; D may be TRBD2 (5 bases). CDR1 and CDR2 from the germline V gene are KGHDR and SFDVKD. The CDR3 contains 12 residues. Trimming removed 10 bases from V and 4 bases from J, with 11 bases in between. CDR3 protein: CATRDPSDTQYF. CDR3 DNA: TGTGCCACACGGGATCCGTCAGATACGCAGTATTTT.

The sample holds a few counts of this clone. The chain joins TRBV5-1 to TRBJ2-1; 13 positions match TRBD2. This CDR3 is 15 amino acids long. Germline V CDR1 and CDR2: SGHRS, YFSETQ. Trimming removed 4 bases from V and 6 bases from J; junction bases left unmatched: 4. The CDR3 sequence is CASSTWTSGGNEQFF. The CDR3 bases are TGCGCCAGCAGCACGTGGACTAGCGGGGGCAATGAGCAGTTCTTC.

The V and J genes are TRBV7-9 and TRBJ2-3; 9 bases match TRBD1. The trim removed 4 bases at V and 6 bases at J, leaving 8 bases unmatched. CDR1 SEHNR and CDR2 FQNEAQ come from the germline V gene (reference sequence). The CDR3 length is 15 residues. The CDR3 DNA follows: TGTGCCAGCAGCTCACGGGGACAGGGTGAGGATACGCAGTATTTT. Translating gives CASSSRGQGEDTQYF.

This clone was seen just once. The V call is TRBV29-1, the J call TRBJ2-2, with D possibly matching TRBD1 (7 bases). CDR1 and CDR2 (germline): SQVTM, ANQGSEA. V was pared by 7 bases and J by 6 bases, with 9 bases between. The CDR3 length is 11 residues. CDR3 in DNA: TGCAGCGGGAGGGGGCCCGGGGAGCTGTTTTTT. It codes for CSGRGPGELFF.

V is TRBV7-2 and J is TRBJ1-2; TRBD1 is a possible D gene (6 bases). Per the germline V gene, CDR1 is SGHTA and CDR2 is FQGNSA. The CDR3 runs to 16 residues. V shed 0 bases and J shed 4 bases, with 15 bases lying between them. The CDR3 loop reads CASSLAAGGQAYGYTF. CDR3 bases: TGTGCCAGCAGCTTAGCGGCCGGGGGGCAGGCCTATGGCTACACCTTC.

The chain links TRBV5-1 to TRBJ1-1; D perhaps matches TRBD1 (6 bases). The germline gives CDR1 SGHRS, CDR2 YFSETQ. Trimming shortened V by 1 base and J by 5 bases, and 18 bases separated the two germline ends. This CDR3 spans 16 amino acids. The CDR3 reads CASSLLAGASGTEAFF. CDR3 bases: TGCGCCAGCAGCTTGCTGGCAGGGGCAAGTGGGACTGAAGCTTTCTTT. The complete variable domain, with remaining parts taken from reference TRBV5-1 and TRBJ1-1, reads KAGVTQTPRYLIKTRGQQVTLSCSPISGHRSVSWYQQTPGQGLQFLFEYFSETQRNKGNFPGRFSGRQFSNSRSEMNVSTLELGDSALYLCASSLLAGASGTEAFFGQGTRLTVV.

The genes are TRBV7-5 and TRBJ1-3; TRBD1, the table's D call, was not compared with the DNA. TRBV7-5 is a recognized pseudogene. The CDR3 consists of 17 residues. In nucleotides, the CDR3 is TGTGCCAGAAGCTCCACCGGACAGGGGCCCTTTGGAAACACCATATATTTT. It translates to CARSSTGQGPFGNTIYF.

The J gene is TRBJ2-4, the V gene TRBV12-5; D may be TRBD1 (5 bases). The CDR3 spans 14 residues. Germline V gene data show CDR1 as LGHNT and CDR2 as FRNRAP. The ends were cut back, 5 bases at V and 6 bases at J, with 14 bases in the middle. CDR3 DNA: TGTGCTAGTGGTGGATGTTACAGGTCAAACATTCAGTACTTC. This gives the protein CASGGCYRSNIQYF.

This sequence joins TRBV7-3 and TRBJ2-2, with D perhaps matching TRBD2 (5 bases). The V end lost 1 base, the J end lost 5 bases, and 11 bases lay between the germline ends. Per the germline V gene, CDR1 is SGHTA and CDR2 is FQGTGA. The length of the CDR3 is 15 residues. This chain's CDR3 is CASSLNGGGTGELFF. The CDR3 DNA is TGTGCCAGCAGCTTAAATGGTGGCGGGACCGGGGAGCTGTTTTTT.

The rearrangement joins TRBV5-6 to TRBJ2-7, with D perhaps TRBD1 (6 bases). V was trimmed by 4 bases and J by 5 bases, leaving 13 bases between them. CDR3 length: 13 residues. Germline-derived CDR1 and CDR2 are SGHDT and YYEEEE. CDR3 sequence (DNA): TGTGCCAGCAGCAAGAGGTGGGGGCACGAGCAGTACTTC. Translated: CASSKRWGHEQYF.

J is TRBJ1-3 and V is TRBV7-2, with a tentative D call TRBD1 (5 bases). The CDR3 is 16 residues long. With 5 bases removed from V and 0 bases from J, the gap between germline ends came to 14 bases. Germline-derived CDR1 and CDR2 are SGHTA and FQGNSA. The CDR3 sequence: CASSPARALSGNTIYF. In nucleotides, the CDR3 is TGTGCCAGCAGCCCCGCCAGGGCCCTCTCTGGAAACACCATATATTTT. The full variable domain, its missing parts supplied by reference TRBV7-2 and TRBJ1-3, is GAGVSQSPSNKVTEKGKDVELRCDPISGHTALYWYRQSLGQGLEFLIYFQGNSAPDKSGLPSDRFSAERTGGSVSTLTIQRTQQEDSAVYLCASSPARALSGNTIYFGEGSWLTVV.

Only one count was recorded for this clone. The chain is built from TRBV7-2 and TRBJ2-1, with 9 positions matching TRBD2. CDR1 and CDR2 from the germline V gene are SGHTA and FQGNSA. V shed 5 bases and J 4 bases; nucleotides not matched to a gene: 6. The CDR3 is 15 amino acids. The CDR3, as DNA: TGTGCCAGCAGCCCCGAGCGGGGGGTTTACAATGAGCAGTTCTTC. As protein: CASSPERGVYNEQFF.

This chain links TRBV4-3 with TRBJ2-6; D is unresolved. This CDR3 contains 16 residues. CDR1 is LGHNA and CDR2 is YSLEER in the germline V gene. Trimming shortened V by 0 bases and J by 0 bases, and 6 bases separated the two germline ends. CDR3: CASSQDVSSGANVLTF. The CDR3 region has the DNA TGCGCCAGCAGCCAAGATGTGAGCTCTGGGGCCAACGTCCTGACTTTC.

The chain joins TRBV29-1 to TRBJ1-1, with D hard to call. Deletions cut 4 bases from V and 3 bases from J, with 3 bases between. Germline CDR1 SQVTM, CDR2 ANQGSEA. The CDR3 extends over 10 amino acids. CDR3 sequence reads: CSVAHTEAFF. The CDR3 nucleotides read TGCAGCGTTGCTCACACTGAAGCTTTCTTT.

This rearrangement joins TRBV24-1 to TRBJ1-1; D is perhaps TRBD1 (5 bases). The CDR3 consists of 15 residues. V was shortened by 3 bases and J by 1 base, with 11 bases between the two germline ends. CDR1 is KGHDR, CDR2 SFDVKD, per germline. The CDR3 DNA reads as TGTGCCACCAGTGATCCGCGGACATCGAACACTGAAGCTTTCTTT. This codes for CATSDPRTSNTEAFF.

This clone has just a few counts. Other DNA sequences in the sample encode the same CDR3. The chain combines TRBV6-5 with TRBJ1-1, with D uncertain. Germline CDR1 reads MNHEY; CDR2 reads SVGAGI. CDR3 length equals 15 residues. V lost 0 bases, J lost 0 bases, and 8 bases lay in between. CDR3 DNA sequence: TGTGCCAGCAGTTACTCGGGGAGCTTGAACACTGAAGCTTTCTTT. Translating gives CASSYSGSLNTEAFF.

The V and J genes are TRBV2 and TRBJ1-6, with D tentatively TRBD1 (6 bases). CDR1 is SNHLY, CDR2 FYNNEI, per germline. This CDR3 is 16 amino acids long. Trimming stripped 6 bases from V and 0 bases from J, with 12 bases between. The CDR3 DNA reads TGTGCCAGCAGCGGAGACAGGAGCTCCTATAATTCACCCCTCCACTTT. It encodes CASSGDRSSYNSPLHF.

The V gene is TRBV15, the J gene TRBJ1-5; D remains ambiguous. V shed 1 base and J shed 3 bases, with 4 bases lying between them. CDR1 is LNHNV, CDR2 YYDKDF, per germline (reference sequence). This CDR3 contains 13 residues. The CDR3 loop is CATSRAINQPQHF. The CDR3, as DNA: TGTGCCACCAGCAGAGCCATCAATCAGCCCCAGCATTTT.

The chain employs TRBV24-1 and TRBJ1-2; 11 positions agree with TRBD1. The V and J ends lost 9 bases and 1 base, in that order; junction bases with no gene match: 18. In germline, CDR1 is KGHDR, CDR2 SFDVKD. This CDR3 contains 19 residues. The CDR3 bases are TGTGCCACCTACGGGACAGGGGGTTTCGGTAGCAGAGGTAACTATGGCTACACCTTC. Protein sequence: CATYGTGGFGSRGNYGYTF.

The rearrangement uses TRBV30 and TRBJ1-4; TRBD1 is a possible D gene (5 bases). There are 14 residues in the CDR3. Trimming cost V 0 bases and J 7 bases, with 12 bases left between them. Looked up from germline, CDR1 is GTSNPN and CDR2 is SVGIG (reference sequence). CDR3 residues: CAWSVGVDSEKLFF. The CDR3 DNA sequence: TGTGCCTGGAGTGTCGGAGTTGACAGTGAAAAACTGTTTTTT.

The V and J genes are TRBV6-5 and TRBJ2-3; D is unclear. V was trimmed by 0 bases and J by 2 bases, leaving 6 bases between them. The CDR3 sequence is 14 residues long. Germline CDR1 MNHEY, CDR2 SVGAGI. CDR3 protein: CASSYSPHTDTQYF. DNA of the CDR3: TGTGCCAGCAGTTACTCCCCACACACAGATACGCAGTATTTT.

The table lists this clone with a few counts. This CDR3 reads CASSDDDRGLGGELFF. CDR3 nucleotides: TGTGCCAGCAGTGACGATGACAGGGGGCTTGGCGGGGAGCTGTTTTTT. The chain is built from TRBV6-1 and TRBJ2-2; 10 nucleotides line up with TRBD1. Trimming took 3 bases from V and 7 from J; bases not matched to a gene: 8. CDR1 MNHNS and CDR2 SASEGT come from the germline V gene. The CDR3 is 16 amino acids.

This CDR3 is CASSRRSLAGAGDEQFF. DNA for the CDR3: TGCGCCAGCAGCCGCCGCTCCCTAGCGGGGGCCGGGGATGAGCAGTTCTTC. The gene calls are TRBV4-3 and TRBJ2-1; 10 bases line up with TRBD2. The V segment lost 4 bases and the J segment 8 bases; nucleotides outside the gene matches: 14. In germline, CDR1 is LGHNA, CDR2 YSLEER. This CDR3 region has 17 residues.